Below are 29 T cell receptor beta chains sequenced from a single sample in a study of identical twins. TCRdb recomputed calls from the 5' RACE reads with MiXCR, one row per CDR3 protein. This table holds 500,000 to 550,000 distinct CDR3 sequences, under 25% found once. Another study also made use of these data, one on yellow fever vaccine responses in identical twins.

The material sequenced was CD4+ T cells sorted from blood. All receptors come from a woman between 18 and 29 years old in good health.

This chain uses TRBV6-1 with TRBJ1-2; possibly TRBD1 for D (5 bases). The germline V and J ends were trimmed by 8 bases and 1 base, with 14 bases remaining between them. The CDR3 extends over 14 amino acids. The germline V gene encodes CDR1 MNHNS and CDR2 SASEGT. CDR3 in amino acids: CASGANQLNYGYTF. The CDR3 bases are TGTGCCAGCGGGGCTAACCAGCTTAACTATGGCTACACCTTC.

This clonotype was seen at least ten times. V and J are TRBV12-3 or TRBV12-4 and TRBJ1-5; D is possibly TRBD1 (6 bases). V lost 3 bases, J lost 7 bases, and 13 bases lay in between. The CDR3 is made up of 14 amino acids. The CDR3 bases are TGTGCCAGCAGTTTCCACGGACAGTCCCAGCCCCAGCATTTT. Amino acids: CASSFHGQSQPQHF.

V and J are TRBV12-3 or TRBV12-4 and TRBJ1-1; unclear D gene. The CDR3 is made up of 11 amino acids. V was trimmed by 7 bases and J by 3 bases, leaving 6 bases between them. CDR3 in amino acids: CASTTDTEAFF. DNA of the CDR3: TGTGCCAGCACCACCGACACTGAAGCTTTCTTT.

This clonotype was detected ten times or more. CDR3 in amino acids: CASSHKRRTSGRGNEQFF. The CDR3 DNA follows: TGTGCCAGCAGCCATAAGCGCCGGACTAGCGGGAGGGGTAATGAGCAGTTCTTC. The rearrangement joins TRBV3-1 to TRBJ2-1, with 15 bases that match TRBD2. CDR3 length: 18 residues. V trimming: 3 bases; J trimming: 7 bases; junction bases outside the gene matches: 10. Germline loops: CDR1 LGHDT, CDR2 YNNKEL (reference sequence).

This clonotype was found a few times. This rearrangement joins TRBV29-1 to TRBJ2-1; no firm D call. V lost 2 bases and J lost 7, with 9 bases in between. The CDR3 contains 12 residues. The germline V gene encodes CDR1 SQVTM and CDR2 ANQGSEA. The CDR3 region has the DNA TGCAGCGTTGAAAAGATGCGAAATGAGCAGTTCTTC. It is translated as CSVEKMRNEQFF.

The chain employs TRBV24-1 and TRBJ2-5, with D perhaps being TRBD1 or TRBD2 (5 bases each). Germline-derived CDR1 and CDR2 are KGHDR and SFDVKD. The CDR3 runs to 15 residues. The V end was cut by 3 bases, the J end by 0 bases, with 10 bases between. The CDR3 DNA follows: TGTGCCACCAGTGATCCCGGGACCCACCAAGAGACCCAGTACTTC. Translation: CATSDPGTHQETQYF.

This sequence joins TRBV15 and TRBJ1-2; the match to TRBD1 covers 7 bases. The CDR3 consists of 21 residues. The germline V gene encodes CDR1 LNHNV and CDR2 YYDKDF (reference sequence). Losses at the gene ends were 0 bases for V and 5 bases for J; bases not matched to a gene: 24. The CDR3 nucleotides are TGTGCCACCAGCAGAGATTTTATTACTGGTATAATCCATGACAGGGTTTATGGCTACACCTTC. Its protein product is CATSRDFITGIIHDRVYGYTF.

This chain uses TRBV2 with TRBJ1-6, with 9 bases matching TRBD1. The CDR3 is made up of 14 amino acids. Germline V gene sequence: CDR1 SNHLY, CDR2 FYNNEI. V lost 4 bases, J lost 10 bases, and 5 bases stayed unmatched. CDR3 sequence: CASSGGTGISPLHF. The CDR3 coding sequence is TGTGCCAGCAGTGGGGGGACAGGGATCTCACCCCTCCACTTT.

This clonotype turned up a few times. The chain employs TRBV7-2 and TRBJ2-1, with 8 nucleotides matching TRBD2. CDR1 SGHTA and CDR2 FQGNSA come from the germline V gene. V was clipped by 5 bases and J by 8 bases; unmatched bases: 11. The CDR3 has 15 amino acids. The CDR3 loop is CASSIYGTRSDEQFF. In nucleotides, the CDR3 is TGTGCCAGCAGCATCTATGGGACTAGGTCGGATGAGCAGTTCTTC.

This clonotype was observed at least ten times. The gene calls are TRBV20-1 and TRBJ2-3; 11 nucleotides line up with TRBD2. The CDR3 has 14 amino acids. V shed 6 bases and J 3 bases; nucleotides not matched to a gene: 5. Germline lookup yields CDR1 DFQATT and CDR2 SNEGSKA (reference sequence). CDR3 region: CSAPGLAETDTQYF. CDR3 nucleotide sequence: TGCAGTGCCCCGGGACTAGCGGAGACAGATACGCAGTATTTT.

In this sample, this clonotype turned up a few times. The DNA for the CDR3 is TGCAGTGCCCCGGGACAGGCGAACTATGGCTACACCTTC. It encodes CSAPGQANYGYTF. V usage is TRBV20-1 and J usage is TRBJ1-2; TRBD1 aligns across 8 bases. The CDR3 has 13 residues. Germline assignment: CDR1 DFQATT and CDR2 SNEGSKA (reference sequence). The V segment lost 6 bases and the J segment 2 bases; nucleotides outside the gene matches: 5.

A note on this clonotype: As the CDR3 is not closed by the conserved phenylalanine or tryptophan, this likely results from a read error. It is unclear where the CDR3 begins or ends on the DNA, so no DNA is shown, and the CDR3 is as TCRdb lists it. The chain uses TRBV2 and TRBJ2-7; no DNA check was done on the table's D call, TRBD1. CDR1 is SNHLY, CDR2 FYNNEI, per germline. The CDR3 is 14 residues long, ends included. CDR3 sequence reads: CASSVGDRGSILSY.

This clonotype was counted only a few times. The chain is built from TRBV12-3 or TRBV12-4 and TRBJ1-5; weak D call: TRBD1 (6 bases). The CDR3 contains 12 residues. The V end was cut by 5 bases, the J end by 9 bases, with 11 bases between. CDR3 residues: CASSKGVLPQHF. CDR3 nucleotides: TGTGCCAGCAGTAAGGGGGTTCTGCCCCAGCATTTT.

This clonotype was seen more than once but under ten times. The chain links TRBV6-1 to TRBJ2-4; a weak D match, TRBD1 (6 bases). CDR1 is MNHNS and CDR2 is SASEGT in the germline V gene. V was pared by 5 bases and J by 7 bases, with 6 bases between. This CDR3 has 11 amino acids. The chain's CDR3 is CASSTGNIQYF. The CDR3 DNA is TGTGCCAGCAGTACAGGGAACATTCAGTACTTC.

This clonotype turned up a few times. The genes are TRBV11-2 and TRBJ2-1; D not resolved. The CDR3 loop spans 15 amino acids. The germline V and J ends were trimmed by 1 base and 7 bases, with 14 bases remaining between them. Germline values: CDR1 SGHAT, CDR2 FQNNGV. CDR3 nucleotide sequence: TGTGCCAGCAGCTTAGGGCAGACCGATCAGAATGAGCAGTTCTTC. Encoded protein: CASSLGQTDQNEQFF.

V and J are TRBV6-5 and TRBJ2-1; TRBD2 matches at 10 bases. V lost 2 bases to trimming and J lost 4 bases; unmatched junction nucleotides: 2. The CDR3 is made up of 15 amino acids. Germline assignment: CDR1 MNHEY and CDR2 SVGAGI. The CDR3 region has the DNA TGTGCCAGCAGTTACAGGACTAGCGGTTACAATGAGCAGTTCTTC. Its translation is CASSYRTSGYNEQFF.

The chain joins TRBV9 to TRBJ2-2, with TRBD1 identical over 7 bases. Trimming cost V 3 bases and J 3 bases; bases outside gene matches: 8. CDR3 length: 16 residues. Per germline, CDR1 SGDLS and CDR2 YYNGEE. CDR3 sequence (DNA): TGTGCCAGCAGCGGCCGACAGGGATCGTACACCGGGGAGCTGTTTTTT. Its protein product is CASSGRQGSYTGELFF.

The chain joins TRBV6-5 to TRBJ2-2; no firm D call. The germline V gene has CDR1 MNHEY and CDR2 SVGAGI. The CDR3 consists of 16 residues. Trimming took off 0 bases at V and 2 bases at J, with 10 bases between the two ends. The CDR3 coding sequence is TGTGCCAGCAGTTACTCGGGTCAGCCCAACACCGGGGAGCTGTTTTTT. Translating it yields CASSYSGQPNTGELFF.

The chain joins TRBV27 to TRBJ1-2; D uncertain. The CDR3 is made up of 14 amino acids. Germline V CDR1 and CDR2: MNHEY, SMNVEV (reference sequence). V was trimmed by 4 bases and J by 4 bases, leaving 13 bases between them. This CDR3 reads CASSSEPVGYGYTF. CDR3 nucleotide sequence: TGTGCCAGCAGTTCTGAGCCAGTGGGCTATGGCTACACCTTC.

J is TRBJ2-1 and V is TRBV5-1; D is undetermined. This CDR3 contains 16 residues. Looked up from germline, CDR1 is SGHRS and CDR2 is YFSETQ. The V end lost 0 bases, the J end lost 2 bases, and 12 bases lay between the germline ends. This chain's CDR3 is CASSLAVGIAYNEQFF. The DNA of the CDR3 is TGCGCCAGCAGCTTGGCCGTAGGGATCGCCTACAATGAGCAGTTCTTC.

This clonotype has only a few counts. The rearrangement uses TRBV10-3 and TRBJ2-2, with a weak D call TRBD2 (6 bases). This CDR3 has 18 amino acids. V gave up 0 bases and J gave up 1 base, with 15 bases separating them. Germline loops: CDR1 ENHRY, CDR2 SYGVKD. Here the CDR3 reads CAISESTGLRGNTGELFF. The CDR3 bases are TGTGCCATCAGTGAGTCGACGGGCTTGCGGGGGAACACCGGGGAGCTGTTTTTT.

The rearrangement joins TRBV6-5 to TRBJ1-5; tentative D call: TRBD1 (5 bases). This CDR3 spans 14 amino acids. Trimming took 2 bases from V and 7 from J, leaving 12 bases between them. Germline lookup yields CDR1 MNHEY and CDR2 SVGAGI. For the CDR3, the DNA is TGTGCCAGCAGTTACGGGTACGGGGGGCAGCCCCAGCATTTT. Translation: CASSYGYGGQPQHF.

In this sample, this clonotype turned up a few times. The chain uses TRBV6-5 and TRBJ1-3; perhaps TRBD1 as D (6 bases). This CDR3 spans 16 amino acids. The germline CDR1 and CDR2 sequences are MNHEY and SVGAGI. Trimming removed 0 bases at V and 0 bases at J, with 9 bases between. This CDR3 is CASSYSGQTSGNTIYF. CDR3 in DNA: TGTGCCAGCAGTTACTCGGGACAAACCTCTGGAAACACCATATATTTT.

This clonotype was found a few times. The CDR3 here is CASSQVLAGGRETQYF. In nucleotides, the CDR3 is TGTGCCAGCAGCCAAGTCCTAGCGGGGGGGCGGGAGACCCAGTACTTC. The chain combines TRBV4-2 with TRBJ2-5; 12 nucleotides line up with TRBD2. CDR3 length equals 16 residues. V trimming: 1 base; J trimming: 5 bases; junction bases outside the gene matches: 5. The germline CDR1 and CDR2 sequences are LGHNA and YNFKEQ.

This chain links TRBV18 with TRBJ2-7; 8 nucleotides agree with TRBD1. Trimming removed 6 bases from V and 5 bases from J; junction bases left unmatched: 9. This CDR3 is 14 amino acids long. Germline V CDR1 and CDR2: KGHSH, LQKENI. The chain's CDR3 is CASSPRTGSNEQYF. DNA for the CDR3: TGTGCCAGCTCCCCTAGGACAGGGAGCAACGAGCAGTACTTC.

This clonotype was picked up a small number of times. The V call is TRBV10-3, the J call TRBJ2-3; 8 nucleotides agree with TRBD2. The CDR3 is made up of 15 amino acids. The germline V gene has CDR1 ENHRY and CDR2 SYGVKD. With V trimmed by 0 bases and J by 5 bases, 4 bases remained unmatched. CDR3 sequence (DNA): TGTGCCATCAGTGAGTCGGGTCTAGCGGGAGATACGCAGTATTTT. Translating gives CAISESGLAGDTQYF.

This clonotype has more than one count but fewer than ten. The rearrangement joins TRBV12-3 or TRBV12-4 to TRBJ2-6, with D unresolved. The CDR3 totals 15 residues. Trimming removed 6 bases at V and 2 bases at J, with 11 bases between. The CDR3: CASSISSPGANVLTF. CDR3 sequence (DNA): TGTGCCAGCAGCATTAGTTCTCCTGGGGCCAACGTCCTGACTTTC.

Only a few counts were recorded for this clonotype. The chain has TRBV20-1 and TRBJ1-6, with TRBD1 as a possible D gene (5 bases). Trimming removed 6 bases at V and 13 bases at J, with 16 bases between. The CDR3 extends over 12 amino acids. Looked up from germline, CDR1 is DFQATT and CDR2 is SNEGSKA (reference sequence). In DNA, the CDR3 is TGCAGTGCCAACCAGGGAAACGGGCCCCTCCACTTT. Translation: CSANQGNGPLHF.

The chain has TRBV5-1 and TRBJ2-1, with 14 positions matching TRBD2. Per germline, CDR1 SGHRS and CDR2 YFSETQ. This CDR3 comprises 16 residues. V trimming: 0 bases; J trimming: 7 bases; junction bases outside the gene matches: 3. The CDR3 loop is CASSLAGLAGANEQFF. The CDR3 nucleotides are TGCGCCAGCAGCTTGGCGGGACTAGCGGGAGCTAATGAGCAGTTCTTC.